The clone carrying this TCR beta chain appeared once. Measured with immunoSEQ multiplex PCR; TCRdb has only the in-frame clones, and not every one. Altogether approximately 400,000 clones are present, roughly 80% being singletons, with the ten largest covering 1.1%. The CDR3 consists of 16 residues. Germline assignment: CDR1 SGHRS and CDR2 YFSETQ. With 7 bases removed from V and 6 bases from J, the gap between germline ends came to 20 bases. The data were taken from a study of blood T cell repertoires in COVID-19. Study in general: PBMCs, B-cell-depleted T cells, or T cells were the source of the cDNA or gDNA that made up the material.

The sequenced material came from peripheral blood. The sequence came from a human donor with acute or convalescent COVID-19. The donor label of this sample is uncertain. The chain is built from TRBV5-1 and TRBJ1-6; D is ambiguous. The CDR3 region is CASSNKVGETNSPLHF. In DNA, the CDR3 is TGCGCCAGCTCAAATAAGGTCGGGGAGACTAATTCACCCCTCCACTTT.